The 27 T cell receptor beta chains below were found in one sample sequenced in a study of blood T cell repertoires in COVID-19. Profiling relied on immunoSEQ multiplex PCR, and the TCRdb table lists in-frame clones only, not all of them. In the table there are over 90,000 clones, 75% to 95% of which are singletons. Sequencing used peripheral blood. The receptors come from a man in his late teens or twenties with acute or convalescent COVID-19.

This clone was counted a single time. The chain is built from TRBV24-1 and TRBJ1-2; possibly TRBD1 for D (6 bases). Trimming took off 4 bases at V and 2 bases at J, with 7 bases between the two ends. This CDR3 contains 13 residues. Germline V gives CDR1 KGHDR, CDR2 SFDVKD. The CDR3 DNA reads TGTGCCACCAGTGAGGGGGCCAACTATGGCTACACCTTC. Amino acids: CATSEGANYGYTF.

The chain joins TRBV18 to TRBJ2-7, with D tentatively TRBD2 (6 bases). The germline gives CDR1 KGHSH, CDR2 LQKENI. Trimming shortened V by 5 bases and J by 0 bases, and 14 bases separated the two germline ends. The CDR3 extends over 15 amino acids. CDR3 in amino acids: CASSVFSGLSYEQYF. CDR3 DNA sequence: TGTGCCAGCTCAGTTTTTAGCGGACTCTCCTACGAGCAGTACTTC.

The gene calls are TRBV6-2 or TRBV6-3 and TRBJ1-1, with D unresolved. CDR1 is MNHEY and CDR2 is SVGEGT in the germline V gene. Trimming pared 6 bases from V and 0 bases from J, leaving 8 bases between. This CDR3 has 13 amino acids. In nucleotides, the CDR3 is TGTGCCAGCAGCCCCCGTATGAACACTGAAGCTTTCTTT. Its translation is CASSPRMNTEAFF.

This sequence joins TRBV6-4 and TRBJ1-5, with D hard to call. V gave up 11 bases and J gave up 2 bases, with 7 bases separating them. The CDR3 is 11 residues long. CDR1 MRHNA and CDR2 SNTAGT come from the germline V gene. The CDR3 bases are TGTGCCTTCCCGGGCAATCAGCCCCAGCATTTT. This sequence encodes CAFPGNQPQHF.

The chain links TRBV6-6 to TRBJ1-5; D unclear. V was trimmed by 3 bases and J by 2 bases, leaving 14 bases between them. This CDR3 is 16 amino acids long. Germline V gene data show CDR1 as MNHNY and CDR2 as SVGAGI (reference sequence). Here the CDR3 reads CASSYGPTSGNQPQHF. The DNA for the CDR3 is TGTGCCAGCAGTTATGGGCCTACTTCTGGCAATCAGCCCCAGCATTTT.

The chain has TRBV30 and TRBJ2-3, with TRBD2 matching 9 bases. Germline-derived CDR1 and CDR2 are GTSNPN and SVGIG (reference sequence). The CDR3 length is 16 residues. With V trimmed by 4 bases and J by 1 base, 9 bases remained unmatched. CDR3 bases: TGTGCCTGGACGGGTCCGGGACTAGCAGGCACAGATACGCAGTATTTT. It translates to CAWTGPGLAGTDTQYF.

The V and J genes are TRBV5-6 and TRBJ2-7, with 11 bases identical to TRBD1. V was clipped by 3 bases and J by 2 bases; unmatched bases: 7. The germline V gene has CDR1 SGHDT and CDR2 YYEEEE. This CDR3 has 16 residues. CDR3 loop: CASSYRDRGVPYEQYF. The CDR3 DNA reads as TGTGCCAGCAGCTACCGGGACAGGGGGGTCCCCTACGAGCAGTACTTC.

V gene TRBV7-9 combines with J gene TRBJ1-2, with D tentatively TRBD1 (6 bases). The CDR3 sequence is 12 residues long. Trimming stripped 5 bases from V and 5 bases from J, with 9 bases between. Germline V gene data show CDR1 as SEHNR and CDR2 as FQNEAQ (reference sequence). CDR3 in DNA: TGTGCCAGCAGCAGGACAGCATATGGCTACACCTTC. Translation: CASSRTAYGYTF.

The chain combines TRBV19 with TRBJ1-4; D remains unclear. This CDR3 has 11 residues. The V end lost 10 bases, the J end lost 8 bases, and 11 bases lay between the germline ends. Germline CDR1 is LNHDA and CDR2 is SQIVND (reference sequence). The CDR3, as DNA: TGTGCCACGAGGGTGGCCGAAAAACTGTTTTTT. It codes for CATRVAEKLFF.

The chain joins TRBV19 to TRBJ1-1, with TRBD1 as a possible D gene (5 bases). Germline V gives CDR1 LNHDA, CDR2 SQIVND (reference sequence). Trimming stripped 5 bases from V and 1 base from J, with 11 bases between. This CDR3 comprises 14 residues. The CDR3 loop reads CASSGGQPNTEAFF. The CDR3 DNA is TGTGCCAGTAGTGGTGGACAACCGAACACTGAAGCTTTCTTT.

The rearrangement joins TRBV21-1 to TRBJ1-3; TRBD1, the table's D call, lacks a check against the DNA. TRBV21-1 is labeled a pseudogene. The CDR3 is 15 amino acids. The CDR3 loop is CASTGPGGGGNTIYF. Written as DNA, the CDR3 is TGTGCCAGCACCGGCCCAGGGGGCGGTGGAAACACCATATATTTT.

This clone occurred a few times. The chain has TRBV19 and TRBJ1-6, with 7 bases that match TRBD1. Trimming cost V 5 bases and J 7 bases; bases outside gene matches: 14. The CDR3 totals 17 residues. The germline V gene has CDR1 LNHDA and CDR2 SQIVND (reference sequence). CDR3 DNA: TGTGCCAGTAGTGGAGGGTACAGGGGCCCCCCCAATTCACCCCTCCACTTT. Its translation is CASSGGYRGPPNSPLHF. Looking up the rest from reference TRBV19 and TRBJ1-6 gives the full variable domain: DGGITQSPKYLFRKEGQNVTLSCEQNLNHDAMYWYRQDPGQGLRLIYYSQIVNDFQKGDIAEGYSVSREKKESFPLTVTSAQKNPTAFYLCASSGGYRGPPNSPLHFGNGTRLTVT.

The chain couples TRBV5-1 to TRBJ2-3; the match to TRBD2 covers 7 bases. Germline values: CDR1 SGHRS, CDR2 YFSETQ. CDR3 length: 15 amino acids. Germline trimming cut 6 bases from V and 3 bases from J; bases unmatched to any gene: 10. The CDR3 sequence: CASIKERGATDTQYF. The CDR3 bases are TGCGCCAGCATAAAGGAGCGGGGAGCTACAGATACGCAGTATTTT.

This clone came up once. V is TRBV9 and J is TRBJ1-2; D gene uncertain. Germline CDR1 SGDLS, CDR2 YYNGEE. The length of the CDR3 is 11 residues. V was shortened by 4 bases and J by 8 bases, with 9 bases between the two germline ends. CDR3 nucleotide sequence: TGTGCCAGCAGCAGCGGTCAGGGCTACACCTTC. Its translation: CASSSGQGYTF.

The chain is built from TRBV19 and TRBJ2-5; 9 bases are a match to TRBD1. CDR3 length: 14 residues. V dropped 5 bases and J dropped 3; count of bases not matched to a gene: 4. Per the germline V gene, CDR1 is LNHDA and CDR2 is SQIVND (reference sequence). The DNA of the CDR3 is TGTGCCAGTAGTCGAACAGGGGGCAAAGAGACCCAGTACTTC. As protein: CASSRTGGKETQYF.

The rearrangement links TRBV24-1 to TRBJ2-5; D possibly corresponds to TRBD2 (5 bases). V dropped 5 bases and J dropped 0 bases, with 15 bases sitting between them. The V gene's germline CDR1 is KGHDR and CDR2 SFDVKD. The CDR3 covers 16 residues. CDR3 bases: TGTGCCACCAGTGTGTCACTACCGGGGTACCAAGAGACCCAGTACTTC. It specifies CATSVSLPGYQETQYF.

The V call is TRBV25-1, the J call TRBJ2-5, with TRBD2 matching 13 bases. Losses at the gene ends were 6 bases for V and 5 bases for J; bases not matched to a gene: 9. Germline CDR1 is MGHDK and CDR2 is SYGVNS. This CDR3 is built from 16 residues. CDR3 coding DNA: TGTGCCAGCAGCTACGGACTAGCGGGGGCTGAGGAGACCCAGTACTTC. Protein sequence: CASSYGLAGAEETQYF.

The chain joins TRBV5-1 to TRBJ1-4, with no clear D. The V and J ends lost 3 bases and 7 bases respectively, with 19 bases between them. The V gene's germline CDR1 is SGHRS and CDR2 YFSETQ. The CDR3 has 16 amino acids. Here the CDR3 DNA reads TGCGCCAGCAGCTCCTCCGGTGAAGGGCGGGGTGAAAAACTGTTTTTT. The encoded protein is CASSSSGEGRGEKLFF.

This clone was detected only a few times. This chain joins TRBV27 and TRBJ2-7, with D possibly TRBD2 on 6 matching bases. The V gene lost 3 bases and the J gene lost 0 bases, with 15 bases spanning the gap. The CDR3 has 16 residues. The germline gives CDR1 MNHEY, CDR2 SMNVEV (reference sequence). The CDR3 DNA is TGTGCCAGCAGTTTGGCTGGGGACTCACCCTCCTACGAGCAGTACTTC. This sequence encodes CASSLAGDSPSYEQYF.

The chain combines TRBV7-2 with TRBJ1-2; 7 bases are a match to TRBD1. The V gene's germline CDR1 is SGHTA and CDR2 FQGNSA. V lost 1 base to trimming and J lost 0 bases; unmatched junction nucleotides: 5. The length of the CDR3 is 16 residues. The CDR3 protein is CASSLGGDSSNYGYTF. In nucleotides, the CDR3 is TGTGCCAGCAGCTTAGGGGGGGACAGTTCTAACTATGGCTACACCTTC.

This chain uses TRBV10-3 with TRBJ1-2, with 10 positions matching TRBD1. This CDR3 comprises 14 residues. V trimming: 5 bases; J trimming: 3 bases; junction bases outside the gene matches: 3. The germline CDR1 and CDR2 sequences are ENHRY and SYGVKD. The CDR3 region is CAISTGTGDYGYTF. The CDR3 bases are TGTGCCATCAGTACCGGGACAGGGGACTATGGCTACACCTTC.

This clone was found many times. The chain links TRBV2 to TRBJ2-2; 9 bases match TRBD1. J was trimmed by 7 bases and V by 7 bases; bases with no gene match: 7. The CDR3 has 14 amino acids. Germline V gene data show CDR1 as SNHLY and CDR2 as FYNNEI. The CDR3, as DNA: TGTGCCAGCAAGAAGGACAGGGGTTTCGGGGAGCTGTTTTTT. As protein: CASKKDRGFGELFF.

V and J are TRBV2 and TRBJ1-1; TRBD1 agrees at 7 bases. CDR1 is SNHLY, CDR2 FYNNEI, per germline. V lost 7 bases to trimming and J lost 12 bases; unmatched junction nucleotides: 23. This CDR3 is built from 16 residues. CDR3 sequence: CASMNRGPLDALGPFF. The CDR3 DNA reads TGTGCCAGCATGAACAGGGGTCCCTTGGACGCCTTGGGTCCTTTCTTT.

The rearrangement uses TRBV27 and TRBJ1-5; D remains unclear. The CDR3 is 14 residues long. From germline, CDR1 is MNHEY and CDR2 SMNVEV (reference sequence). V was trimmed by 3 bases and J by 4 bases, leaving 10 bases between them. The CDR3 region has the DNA TGTGCCAGCAGTTTGAATCCGGTTAATCAGCCCCAGCATTTT. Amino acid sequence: CASSLNPVNQPQHF.

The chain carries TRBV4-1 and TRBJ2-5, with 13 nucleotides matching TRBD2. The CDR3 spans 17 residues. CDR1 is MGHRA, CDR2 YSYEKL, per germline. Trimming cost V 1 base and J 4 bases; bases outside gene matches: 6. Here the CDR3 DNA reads TGCGCCAGCAGCCAAGCTTTTACTAGCGGGAGGGGAGAGACCCAGTACTTC. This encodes CASSQAFTSGRGETQYF.

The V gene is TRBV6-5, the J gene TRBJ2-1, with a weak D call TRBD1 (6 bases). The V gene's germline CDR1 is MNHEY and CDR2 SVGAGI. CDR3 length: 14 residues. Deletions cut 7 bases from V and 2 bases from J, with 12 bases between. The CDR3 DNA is TGTGCCAGCACTACACAGGGACCCTACAATGAGCAGTTCTTC. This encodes CASTTQGPYNEQFF.

The CDR3 region has the DNA TGTGCCAGCAGCGCAAAAAGGGGGACAGCTTCCGATGAAAAACTGTTTTTT. This translates into CASSAKRGTASDEKLFF. This chain connects TRBV25-1 to TRBJ1-4; 7 bases are shared with TRBD1. The V segment lost 6 bases and the J segment 6 bases; nucleotides outside the gene matches: 16. This CDR3 has 17 residues. The germline CDR1 and CDR2 sequences are MGHDK and SYGVNS. Full variable domain (outside the CDR3, taken from reference TRBV25-1 and TRBJ1-4): EADIYQTPRYLVIGTGKKITLECSQTMGHDKMYWYQQDPGMELHLIHYSYGVNSTEKGDLSSESTVSRIRTEHFPLTLESARPSHTSQYLCASSAKRGTASDEKLFFGSGTQLSVL.